The present T cell receptor (beta chain) was sequenced within a study of T cell responses to AZD1222 COVID-19 vaccine. Study-wide findings and caveats: Among the donors, most were white British and more were female, and clonal diversity was possibly underestimated.

For this clone: The antigen is undetermined.

This table comes from immunoSEQ multiplex PCR, and its TCRdb copy is limited to in-frame clones, with some not included. The sample includes about 120,000 clones, 87% of them seen just once. Looked up from germline, CDR1 is LNHDA and CDR2 is SQIVND (reference sequence). This CDR3 spans 14 amino acids. With V trimmed by 9 bases and J by 1 base, 8 bases remained unmatched. The sequencing used peripheral blood, collected on day 0 of AZD1222 vaccination. This clonotype originated in an adult in good health. The chain uses TRBV19 and TRBJ2-5, with TRBD1 identical over 7 bases. The CDR3 reads CASSSYRGQETQYF. For the CDR3, the DNA is TGTGCCAGCTCGTCGTACAGGGGCCAAGAGACCCAGTACTTC.